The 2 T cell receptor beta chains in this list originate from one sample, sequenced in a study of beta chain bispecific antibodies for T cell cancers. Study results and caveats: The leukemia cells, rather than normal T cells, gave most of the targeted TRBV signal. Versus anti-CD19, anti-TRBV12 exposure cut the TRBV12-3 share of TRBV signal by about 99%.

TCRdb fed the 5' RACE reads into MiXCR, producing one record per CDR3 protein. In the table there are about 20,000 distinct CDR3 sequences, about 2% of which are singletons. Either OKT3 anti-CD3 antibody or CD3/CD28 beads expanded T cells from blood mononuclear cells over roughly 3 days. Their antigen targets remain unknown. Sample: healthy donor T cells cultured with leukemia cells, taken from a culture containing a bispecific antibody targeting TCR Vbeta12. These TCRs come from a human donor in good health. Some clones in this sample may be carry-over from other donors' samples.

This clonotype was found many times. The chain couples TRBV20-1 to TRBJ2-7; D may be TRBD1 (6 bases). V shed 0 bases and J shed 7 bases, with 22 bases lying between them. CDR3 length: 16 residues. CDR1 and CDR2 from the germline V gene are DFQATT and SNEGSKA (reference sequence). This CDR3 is CSARDDRHLLGWEQYF. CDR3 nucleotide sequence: TGCAGTGCTAGAGATGACAGGCACCTCCTGGGGTGGGAGCAGTACTTC.

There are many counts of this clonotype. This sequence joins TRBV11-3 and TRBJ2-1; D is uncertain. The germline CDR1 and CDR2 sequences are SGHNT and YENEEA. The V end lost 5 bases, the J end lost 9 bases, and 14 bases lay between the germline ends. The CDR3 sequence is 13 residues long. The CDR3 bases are TGTGCCAGCAGCGGCCTCGGTTGGGGTGAGCAGTTCTTC. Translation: CASSGLGWGEQFF. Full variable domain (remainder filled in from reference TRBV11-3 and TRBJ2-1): EAGVVQSPRYKIIEKKQPVAFWCNPISGHNTLYWYLQNLGQGPELLIRYENEEAVDDSQLPKDRFSAERLKGVDSTLKIQPAELGDSAVYLCASSGLGWGEQFFGPGTRLTVL.